The rows below give T cell receptor beta chains drawn from one sample of a study of shared clonotypes between healthy human individuals. Repertoires were generated with immunoSEQ multiplex PCR, while TCRdb's copy carries only in-frame clones and drops some. Of millions of clones listed, approximately 94% were seen once; the top ten hold 0.9% to 1.4%. Sequenced sample: naive CD8+ T cells sorted from blood. Every receptor here comes from a man younger than 35 in good health. Both conserved end residues are part of each CDR3. D genes are given only for firm matches. Size values are once, few and many counts, or a class for expanded clones, and some rows have none.

-,-,TRBV4-3,TRBJ1-2,TGCGCCAGCAGCCAAGACTGGGAGACAGACTATGGCTACACCTTC,CASSQDWETDYGYTF
-,-,TRBV4-3,TRBJ2-1,TGCGCCAGCAGCCAAGATGCGGTGAGCTCCTACAATGAGCAGTTCTTC,CASSQDAVSSYNEQFF
-,TRBD1,TRBV27,TRBJ2-7,TGTGCCACCGGACAGGGGTTCGAGCAGTACTTC,CATGQGFEQYF
-,-,TRBV6-5,TRBJ1-2,TGTGCCAGCAGTTACTCAGGGACCCTCAGAGGAATCGGCTACACCTTC,CASSYSGTLRGIGYTF
once,-,TRBV10-1,TRBJ1-1,TGCGCCAGCCCTACTAACCCCGGGAGTAAGAACACTGAAGCTTTCTTT,CASPTNPGSKNTEAFF
-,-,TRBV4-3,TRBJ2-5,TGCGCCAGCAGCCAAGATGAGCGCCACCAAGAGACCCAGTACTTC,CASSQDERHQETQYF
-,-,TRBV10-1,TRBJ1-1,TGCGCCAGCAGTGATGGGGACATGGAGAACACTGAAGCTTTCTTT,CASSDGDMENTEAFF
-,TRBD1,TRBV27,TRBJ2-7,TGTGCCAGCAGGTTAACCGGACAGGGGTTCTACGAGCAGTACTTC,CASRLTGQGFYEQYF
-,-,TRBV27,TRBJ2-7,TGTGCCAGCAGTTTCGAGGGGTCTTCCTACGAGCAGTACTTC,CASSFEGSSYEQYF
-,-,TRBV2,TRBJ1-1,TGTGCCAGCAGCACGGGGGGCGAGAGCACTGAAGCTTTCTTT,CASSTGGESTEAFF
-,-,TRBV30,TRBJ2-7,TGTGCCTGGAGTCGAACCACCTACGAGCAGTACTTC,CAWSRTTYEQYF
-,-,TRBV6-1,TRBJ2-7,TGTGCCAGCAGTGAAGGGGACCCCCTGGAGCAGTACTTC,CASSEGDPLEQYF
-,-,TRBV12-5,TRBJ2-3,TGTGCTAGTGGCCCCACGACATCAGATACGCAGTATTTT,CASGPTTSDTQYF
-,-,TRBV10-1,TRBJ2-2,TGCGCCAGCAGTGACCTGGAAACCGGGGAGCTGTTTTTT,CASSDLETGELFF
-,-,TRBV18,TRBJ2-7,TGTGCCAGCTCACCAGGAGCAGGGATCCTCTACGAGCAGTACTTC,CASSPGAGILYEQYF
-,TRBD2,TRBV27,TRBJ2-2,TGTGCCAGCAGTCCCGACGCAGCGGGAGCTCACACCGGGGAGCTGTTTTTT,CASSPDAAGAHTGELFF
-,-,TRBV7-9,TRBJ1-3,TGTGCCAGCAGCTTATCAGCGACACACGGAAACACCATATATTTT,CASSLSATHGNTIYF
-,-,TRBV9,TRBJ1-3,TGTGCCAGCAGCGTAGGTGGCGGACCGGGAAACACCATATATTTT,CASSVGGGPGNTIYF
-,-,TRBV6-1,TRBJ1-5,TGTGCCAGCTCAACCGTCAATAGCAATCAGCCCCAGCATTTT,CASSTVNSNQPQHF
-,TRBD1,TRBV9,TRBJ2-2,TGTGCCAGCAGCGTCGCAGGGGGCCGGAGCACCGGGGAGCTGTTTTTT,CASSVAGGRSTGELFF
-,-,TRBV9,TRBJ1-2,TGTGCCAGCAGCTCGACAGCGAACTATGGCTACACCTTC,CASSSTANYGYTF
once,-,TRBV28,TRBJ2-7,TGTGCCAGCAGTTTTTACGATCAGGGTCCGGAGCAGTACTTC,CASSFYDQGPEQYF
-,TRBD1,TRBV4-1,TRBJ2-1,TGCGCCAGCAGCCAACGACAGGGGGTAGACTACAATGAGCAGTTCTTC,CASSQRQGVDYNEQFF
-,-,TRBV27,TRBJ2-7,TGTGCCAGTCACTCGCTGGGAGGCGAGCAGTACTTC,CASHSLGGEQYF
-,-,TRBV6-6,TRBJ2-2,TGTGCCAGCAATGGAGCCTACTTAGCCGACGGGGAGCTGTTTTTT,CASNGAYLADGELFF
-,-,TRBV6-5,TRBJ2-2,TGTGCCAGCAGGAGGGGATCCGGGGAGCTGTTTTTT,CASRRGSGELFF
-,-,TRBV7-3,TRBJ2-3,TGTGCCAGCAGCACCATAGCAGGTGGCACAGATACGCAGTATTTT,CASSTIAGGTDTQYF
-,-,TRBV6-6,TRBJ2-2,TGTGCCAGCACCCCTACTGGGGAGCTGTTTTTT,CASTPTGELFF
-,-,TRBV7-6,TRBJ1-1,TGTGCCAGCAGCTTAAGTCGCGAGTGGGGAACTGAAGCTTTCTTT,CASSLSREWGTEAFF
-,-,TRBV6-1,TRBJ2-7,TGTGCCAGCAGTTTGGACGGGACCTACGAGCAGTACTTC,CASSLDGTYEQYF
-,-,TRBV6-5,TRBJ1-2,TGTGCCAGCAGTTGGGCCTTGGGGGATGGCTACACCTTC,CASSWALGDGYTF
-,-,TRBV12-5,TRBJ1-3,TGTGCTAGTGGTTTGGAACGGACGCCTGGAAACACCATATATTTT,CASGLERTPGNTIYF
-,-,TRBV28,TRBJ1-2,TGTGCCAGCAGTTTACAGGGCGCTAACTATGGCTACACCTTC,CASSLQGANYGYTF
-,-,TRBV6-6,TRBJ2-2,TGTGCCAGCAGTTACCTCTCCCAGAACACCGGGGAGCTGTTTTTT,CASSYLSQNTGELFF
-,-,TRBV28,TRBJ1-5,TGTGCCAGCAGCCCCCCCCCGACGGATCAGCCCCAGCATTTT,CASSPPPTDQPQHF
once,TRBD2,TRBV13,TRBJ2-7,TGTGCCAGCAGCCATACTAGCGGATCCTACGAGCAGTACTTC,CASSHTSGSYEQYF
-,TRBD1,TRBV7-9,TRBJ2-1,TGTGCCAGCAGCTTAGAGGGACAGGGAGGTGGAGAGCAGTTCTTC,CASSLEGQGGGEQFF
-,-,TRBV15,TRBJ1-1,TGTGCCACCAGCAGTTTCTCCTTGGCCACTGAAGCTTTCTTT,CATSSFSLATEAFF
-,-,TRBV9,TRBJ1-2,TGTGCCAGCAGCATCGAACTAACAGGAAGCTATGGCTACACCTTC,CASSIELTGSYGYTF
-,-,TRBV2,TRBJ2-2,TGTGCCAGCAAGTTGGAGACCGGGGAGCTGTTTTTT,CASKLETGELFF
-,-,TRBV10-3,TRBJ2-2,TGTGCCATCAGCCTAGCGAGACAAAACACCGGGGAGCTGTTTTTT,CAISLARQNTGELFF
-,-,TRBV13,TRBJ1-2,TGTGCCAGCAGCTCAGACAAGAACTATGGCTACACCTTC,CASSSDKNYGYTF
-,TRBD2,TRBV6-1,TRBJ2-1,TGTGCCAGCAGTGGGTCACTAGCGGGGGGGATCGATGAGCAGTTCTTC,CASSGSLAGGIDEQFF
-,-,TRBV30,TRBJ1-5,TGTGCCTGGAGTTCTGAGAATAGCAATCAGCCCCAGCATTTT,CAWSSENSNQPQHF
-,TRBD1,TRBV5-1,TRBJ1-1,TGCGCCAGCAGCTTCGGACCGGGACAGGACGGATCTGAAGCTTTCTTT,CASSFGPGQDGSEAFF
-,-,TRBV11-2,TRBJ2-1,TGTGCCAGCAGTGGAGGGTGGCGGCTCAGGGAGAATGAGCAGTTCTTC,CASSGGWRLRENEQFF
-,-,TRBV6-1,TRBJ1-1,TGTGCCAGCAGTGAATTTGGGGGATCCACTGAAGCTTTCTTT,CASSEFGGSTEAFF